The next 24 T cell receptor beta chains were all read from a single sample in a study of neurological immune-mediated disorders. TCRdb re-called the 5' RACE reads through MiXCR, storing one row per CDR3 protein. Among tens of thousands of distinct CDR3 sequences listed, under 5% were seen once. Sequenced: PBMCs. The source is a woman between 50 and 59 years old with multiple sclerosis.

At least ten counts were recorded for this clonotype. The chain carries TRBV5-1 and TRBJ2-7; TRBD1 agrees at 7 bases. The CDR3 is made up of 14 amino acids. Germline lookup yields CDR1 SGHRS and CDR2 YFSETQ. Unmatched junction bases numbered 4, after V lost 0 bases and J lost 4 bases. CDR3 residues: CASSLDRGGYEQYF. The CDR3 coding sequence is TGCGCCAGCAGCTTGGACAGGGGTGGATACGAGCAGTACTTC.

In its sample, this clonotype was seen a few times. The junction departs from the called germline gene at one end, perhaps through a read error. The V gene is TRBV6-6, the J gene TRBJ1-5; D gene ambiguous. Germline lookup yields CDR1 MNHNY and CDR2 SVGAGI (reference sequence). This CDR3 is built from 14 residues. CDR3 DNA sequence: TGTGCCAGCAGTTATAAGGGCCTCAATCAGCCCCAGAATTTT. The encoded protein is CASSYKGLNQPQNF.

This clonotype has a count of ten or more. The chain combines TRBV3-1 with TRBJ2-2; D ambiguous. With 1 base removed from V and 4 bases from J, the gap between germline ends came to 10 bases. CDR1 and CDR2 from the germline V gene are LGHDT and YNNKEL (reference sequence). The CDR3 has 15 amino acids. The CDR3 region is CASSQVLVPTGELFF. CDR3 bases: TGTGCCAGCAGCCAAGTTCTCGTTCCCACCGGGGAGCTGTTTTTT.

With respect to this clonotype: A single base separates this from a much larger clone, so it may be a read error. The J gene is TRBJ2-6, the V gene TRBV6-1; D could derive from TRBD1 or TRBD2 (5 bases each). This CDR3 comprises 13 residues. CDR1 is MNHNS and CDR2 is SASEGT in the germline V gene. Here the CDR3 DNA reads TGTGCCAGCATCCTGACCGGGGCCAAAGTCCTGACTTTC. It translates to CASILTGAKVLTF.

In this sample, this clonotype turned up many times. The CDR3 is CASSPGTGSNQPQHF. The CDR3 DNA follows: TGTGCCAGCAGCCCCGGGACAGGAAGCAATCAGCCCCAGCATTTT. This sequence joins TRBV6-5 and TRBJ1-5; TRBD1 aligns across 8 bases. Germline loops: CDR1 MNHEY, CDR2 SVGAGI. After removal of 6 bases from V and 1 base from J, the junction contained 5 bases not matched to a gene. This CDR3 region has 15 residues.

There are many counts of this clonotype. This chain connects TRBV27 to TRBJ2-3; TRBD1 agrees at 10 bases. This CDR3 comprises 16 residues. Germline CDR1 MNHEY, CDR2 SMNVEV (reference sequence). The V segment lost 3 bases and the J segment 0 bases; nucleotides outside the gene matches: 3. Written as DNA, the CDR3 is TGTGCCAGCAGTTTCCGGGACAGGGGCAGCACAGATACGCAGTATTTT. Residues: CASSFRDRGSTDTQYF.

This clonotype occurred many times. The chain carries TRBV20-1 and TRBJ1-5; 8 bases fit TRBD1. V lost 3 bases to trimming and J lost 5 bases; unmatched junction nucleotides: 6. The germline V gene encodes CDR1 DFQATT and CDR2 SNEGSKA (reference sequence). The CDR3 length is 14 residues. The DNA of the CDR3 is TGCAGTGCTAGGGGGCAGGGGGCTGATCAGCCCCAGCATTTT. Its translation is CSARGQGADQPQHF.

The sample holds many counts of this clonotype. The V gene is TRBV7-2, the J gene TRBJ2-5, with D hard to call. The V gene's germline CDR1 is SGHTA and CDR2 FQGNSA. This CDR3 spans 15 amino acids. Trimming stripped 5 bases from V and 4 bases from J, with 17 bases between. The CDR3 reads CASSVDFSGRETQYF. For the CDR3, the DNA is TGTGCCAGCAGCGTCGATTTTTCTGGCCGAGAGACCCAGTACTTC. Supplemented by reference TRBV7-2 and TRBJ2-5, the full variable domain reads GAGVSQSPSNKVTEKGKDVELRCDPISGHTALYWYRQSLGQGLEFLIYFQGNSAPDKSGLPSDRFSAERTGGSVSTLTIQRTQQEDSAVYLCASSVDFSGRETQYFGPGTRLLVL.

This clonotype showed up many times. CDR3 sequence reads: CASSPLVGVRGYTF. CDR3 DNA sequence: TGTGCCAGCAGCCCTCTCGTGGGGGTTCGGGGCTACACCTTC. The genes are TRBV7-6 and TRBJ1-2; D might be TRBD1 (5 bases). V was cut by 5 bases and J by 8 bases, with 18 bases left in between. Germline loops: CDR1 SGHVS, CDR2 FNYEAQ. The CDR3 consists of 14 residues.

This clonotype showed up many times. The chain links TRBV24-1 to TRBJ2-5; 11 nucleotides match TRBD1. Germline lookup yields CDR1 KGHDR and CDR2 SFDVKD. The CDR3 is made up of 17 amino acids. Trimming at V came to 3 bases and at J to 5 bases, leaving 10 bases not matched to a gene. The CDR3 DNA reads as TGTGCCACCAGTGATCTACCCGGACAGGGGGCAGGGGAGACCCAGTACTTC. It specifies CATSDLPGQGAGETQYF.

This clonotype was seen many times. The chain is built from TRBV6-6 and TRBJ1-4; 8 bases line up with TRBD1. The CDR3 consists of 14 residues. Germline CDR1 is MNHNY and CDR2 is SVGAGI (reference sequence). The trim removed 7 bases at V and 8 bases at J, leaving 9 bases unmatched. CDR3 nucleotide sequence: TGTGCCAGCACCCCTTCAGGGGGCTACGAAAAACTGTTTTTT. Protein sequence: CASTPSGGYEKLFF.

The chain is built from TRBV27 and TRBJ1-4; D is unclear. Germline CDR1 and CDR2: MNHEY and SMNVEV (reference sequence). The CDR3 contains 14 residues. The V end lost 3 bases, the J end lost 2 bases, and 7 bases lay between the germline ends. The CDR3 spells CASSFKGTNEKLFF. CDR3 DNA sequence: TGTGCCAGCAGTTTCAAGGGTACTAATGAAAAACTGTTTTTT.

This clonotype has more than one count but fewer than ten. This chain uses TRBV7-2 with TRBJ2-5; 7 positions agree with TRBD2. The CDR3 is 14 residues long. Germline V gene data show CDR1 as SGHTA and CDR2 as FQGNSA. The junction had 3 bases not matched to a gene; V was cut back by 1 base and J by 4 bases. CDR3 loop: CASSLDTGGETQYF. The CDR3 DNA follows: TGTGCCAGCAGCTTAGACACGGGGGGAGAGACCCAGTACTTC.

In this sample, this clonotype turned up many times. The rearrangement links TRBV6-2 or TRBV6-3 to TRBJ1-1, with D possibly being TRBD1 (5 bases). The CDR3 contains 15 residues. The germline gives CDR1 MNHEY, CDR2 SVGEGT. The V and J ends lost 5 bases and 6 bases respectively, with 19 bases between them. CDR3 sequence (DNA): TGTGCCAGCAGTGGGGCCGGGACTGAACTCGCTGAAGCTTTCTTT. Translation gives CASSGAGTELAEAFF.

This clonotype was picked up many times. The chain carries TRBV20-1 and TRBJ1-2; D is possibly TRBD1 (6 bases). V shed 6 bases and J shed 6 bases, with 17 bases lying between them. Germline V gene sequence: CDR1 DFQATT, CDR2 SNEGSKA (reference sequence). The CDR3 loop spans 13 amino acids. The CDR3 spells CSAGGQGLNGYTF. The CDR3 DNA reads as TGCAGTGCCGGCGGGCAGGGGCTAAATGGCTACACCTTC.

This clonotype was recorded many times. For the CDR3, the DNA is TGTGCCAGCAGATCATCGACGGGCCCGATCCACTTT. This codes for CASRSSTGPIHF. V is TRBV11-2 and J is TRBJ1-6; D is ambiguous. CDR3 length equals 12 residues. Germline V CDR1 and CDR2: SGHAT, FQNNGV. The ends were cut back, 6 bases at V and 17 bases at J, with 17 bases in the middle.

This clonotype showed up many times. The chain employs TRBV20-1 and TRBJ2-7; D gene ambiguous. Germline V CDR1 and CDR2: DFQATT, SNEGSKA (reference sequence). The CDR3 totals 13 residues. V lost 1 base to trimming and J lost 3 bases, with 10 bases between them. In nucleotides, the CDR3 is TGCAGTGCTAGAGCGAACTCTAACTACGAGCAGTACGTC. Residues: CSARANSNYEQYV.

This clonotype was observed at least ten times. J is TRBJ1-1 and V is TRBV7-9; D is possibly TRBD1 (6 bases). In germline, CDR1 is SEHNR, CDR2 FQNEAQ (reference sequence). Trimming stripped 3 bases from V and 6 bases from J, with 14 bases between. This CDR3 is 14 amino acids long. The DNA of the CDR3 is TGTGCCAGCAGCTTTTCAGGGGCAGGTTCTGAAGCTTTCTTT. Translating gives CASSFSGAGSEAFF. The variable domain in full, completed from reference TRBV7-9 and TRBJ1-1, reads DTGVSQNPRHKITKRGQNVTFRCDPISEHNRLYWYRQTLGQGPEFLTYFQNEAQLEKSRLLSDRFSAERPKGSFSTLEIQRTEQGDSAMYLCASSFSGAGSEAFFGQGTRLTVV.

The table lists this clonotype with many counts. This chain links TRBV6-2 or TRBV6-3 with TRBJ1-4; 7 nucleotides line up with TRBD1. The ends lost 10 bases at V and 6 bases at J; junction bases unmatched: 11. The CDR3 totals 14 residues. Germline loops: CDR1 MNHEY, CDR2 SVGEGT. The DNA for the CDR3 is TGTGCCAACCCCCCCCCGGGACAGCATGAAAAACTGTTTTTT. This codes for CANPPPGQHEKLFF.

This clonotype was detected many times. The rearrangement links TRBV21-1 to TRBJ2-2; TRBD1 reflects the table's D call only, with no check against the DNA. TRBV21-1 represents a pseudogene. This CDR3 spans 13 amino acids. CDR3 coding DNA: TGTGCCAGGGGACAGGACGACACCGGGGAGCTGTTTTTT. Protein product: CARGQDDTGELFF.

Comment on this clonotype: An end of the junction differs from the germline gene, which may be a read error. This sequence joins TRBV7-7 and TRBJ2-3; D remains unclear. The CDR3 is 14 residues long. Per the germline V gene, CDR1 is SSHAT and CDR2 is FNYEAQ (reference sequence). CDR3 sequence: CASSLDLSADTQYF. The CDR3 coding sequence is TGTGCTAGCAGCTTAGACTTAAGCGCAGATACGCAGTATTTT.

Regarding this clonotype: One base away lies a much larger clone, so this may be a sequencing read error. Here the CDR3 omits its conserved ending phenylalanine or tryptophan, so a read error is the likely source. The J gene is TRBJ1-5, the V gene TRBV5-6; TRBD1 might be the D (6 bases). CDR1 is SGHDT, CDR2 YYEEEE, per germline. The length of the CDR3 is 14 residues. Trimming left V 4 bases short and J 0 bases short, with 8 bases between. The DNA for the CDR3 is TGTGCCAGCAGCAGGACAGATAGCAATCAGCCCCAGCATTGT. This encodes CASSRTDSNQPQHC.

This clonotype was counted many times. V gene TRBV20-1 combines with J gene TRBJ2-1, with a possible D match to TRBD2 (7 bases). The CDR3 runs 15 residues. Germline lookup yields CDR1 DFQATT and CDR2 SNEGSKA (reference sequence). Trimming removed 3 bases at V and 4 bases at J, with 16 bases between. The DNA of the CDR3 is TGCAGTGCTAGCGTGCGGGGGCTTTCTTACAATGAGCAGTTCTTC. Amino acids: CSASVRGLSYNEQFF.

Judged by abundance, this clonotype is medium-sized. The chain joins TRBV14 to TRBJ2-2; D is unresolved. Trimming cost V 3 bases and J 1 base, with 6 bases left between them. The germline V gene encodes CDR1 SGHDN and CDR2 FVKESK. The CDR3 runs to 14 residues. CDR3 sequence: CASSQYLNTGELFF. Here the CDR3 DNA reads TGTGCCAGCAGCCAGTACTTGAACACCGGGGAGCTGTTTTTT.